What follows describes a single T cell receptor beta chain. Its antigen target is currently unknown. No per-base quality is available; no much larger clone lies one base away. Including cysteine and phenylalanine, the CDR3 has 15 amino acids. CDR3 DNA only is kept here, 45 bases in frame from base 1. V loses 4 bases of germline sequence and J loses 6 bases, and the interval between the two ends is 15 bases. According to the germline V gene, CDR1 reads KGHSY and CDR2 reads FQNENV. The data were taken from a study of beta chain features in type 1 diabetes (dated 2018 in TCRdb). Study-level background: Mean age, gender distribution, total cell number and subset yield did not differ between patients and healthy donors. Whereas all 28 donors provided naive and central memory subsets, regulatory and stem cell-like memory subsets were isolated from just 8 patients and roughly eight healthy donors. A total of roughly 100 million sorted cells were examined across all samples, and the number of cells per subset was strongly correlated with RNA yield. In the study, TCRB repertoires of sorted circulating CD4+ T cell subsets from recently diagnosed type 1 diabetes patients were compared with those of matched healthy donors. Overall study results and their limits: Because small numbers of individuals were included in the HLA sub-analyses, any influence of HLA type on TCRB rearrangement was left unresolved. Naive, central memory and regulatory TCRB repertoires appeared to be more similar among patients than among healthy donors. Type 1 diabetes patients showed a moderate but significant shortening of TCRB CDR3 length in all four CD4+ subsets. Patients with type 1 diabetes made fewer insertions and deleted more nucleotides at VDJ recombination sites, implying thymic rearrangement abnormalities. Because cDNA was sequenced instead of genomic DNA, highly expressing activated cells could be over-represented, though the groups showed no difference in activation or CD3 levels. PCR may preferentially amplify shorter templates, but because patient and control samples were amplified and corrected together, any resulting skew would affect both groups equally.

The High Capacity cDNA Reverse Transcription Kit was used to reverse transcribe all of the isolated RNA, meaning that expressed TCRB transcripts were what got sequenced. Deep immunoSEQ sequencing was applied to naive, central memory and regulatory T cell samples, giving an average of about 3.8 million total reads per sample. After sorted cells were lysed in RLT buffer, RNA was extracted with DNase-treated RNeasy Micro or Mini kits, with the choice depending on cell number. To prevent cross-contamination, every cell subset was processed on its own, while patient and healthy donor samples were processed together. The immunoSEQ multiplex PCR was used to amplify TCRB sequences from cDNA, generating 87-bp fragments that spanned the CDR3 region. Sequencing of the amplicons was performed on the Illumina HiSeq platform. As for the authors' bioinformatics: Synthetic template baselines were used to correct PCR bias computationally, reads within Hamming distance 2 were collapsed together, and singletons that could not be merged were discarded. By aligning reads against IMGT, V, D and J genes, CDR3 length, and insertions or deletions at six rearrangement sites were assigned. Within each subset, clonotype counts were normalized to the number of sorted cells before true diversity and Gini coefficients were calculated with the tcR R package. Repertoire sharing was quantified using the overlap coefficient calculated on TCRB nucleotide sequences. As stored in TCRdb, this immuneACCESS dataset retains in-frame rearrangements with V and J assigned. A fraction of the clones does not appear; measured against another copy, unresolved V genes explain less than half of the discrepancy, and the remainder lacks a known reason. The V and J calls and the clone size are those of that table, but D and trimming were determined from the DNA. This sample is represented by 200,000 to 250,000 clones; around 26% of them were singletons. 3% to 4% of the sample comes from the top ten.

A single peripheral blood draw of 95 to 150 mL on average was collected from each donor into heparinised tubes. Using a panel that included CD45RO, CCR7, CD25, CD127, CD95 and CD27, naive, central memory, regulatory and stem cell-like memory CD4+ T cells were sorted on a BD FACSAria II. All sorted populations exceeded 95% purity. Right away, PBMCs were isolated by Lymphoprep density gradient centrifugation and were stained directly, with no culture step. So that batch effects would be minimized, each experiment stained and sorted samples in pairs, pairing one healthy donor with one patient. The source material was central memory CD4+ T cells from blood. The rearranged segments are TRBV16 and TRBJ2-2; the D gene is not confidently resolved. The TCR originated in a man between 25 and 39 years old in good health. The CDR3 protein sequence reads: CASSLPYAKAGELFF. The sequence in DNA is TGTGCCAGCAGCCTTCCGTACGCGAAGGCCGGGGAGCTGTTTTTT.